Shown below are 32 T cell receptor beta chains from a single sample sequenced in a study of T cells after somatic rescue of genetic block. TCRdb's copy holds only in-frame clones and misses some; the assay was immunoSEQ multiplex PCR. The sample holds approximately 65,000 clones; roughly 92% are singletons and the top ten take 2.9%. Source material: peripheral blood mononuclear cells (PBMCs). The receptors stem from a man between 35 and 55 years old.

This chain joins TRBV7-8 and TRBJ2-7; D not certain. The germline V gene has CDR1 SGHVS and CDR2 FQNEAQ. The CDR3 sequence is 14 residues long. With 2 bases removed from V and 0 bases from J, the gap between germline ends came to 8 bases. CDR3 amino acids: CASSLPAGSYEQYF. The CDR3 region has the DNA TGTGCCAGCAGCTTACCCGCTGGCTCCTACGAGCAGTACTTC. The full variable domain, its missing parts supplied by reference TRBV7-8 and TRBJ2-7, is GAGVSQSPRYKVAKRGQDVALRCDPISGHVSLFWYQQALGQGPEFLTYFQNEAQLDKSGLPSDRFFAERPEGSVSTLKIQRTQQEDSAVYLCASSLPAGSYEQYFGPGTRLTVT.

On this clone itself: In the same sample, other DNA sequences code for this CDR3. The chain couples TRBV27 to TRBJ2-1, with 7 bases identical to TRBD2. The CDR3 is 15 residues long. V shed 3 bases and J 4 bases; nucleotides not matched to a gene: 6. Germline V gene lookup returns CDR1 MNHEY and CDR2 SMNVEV (reference sequence). The CDR3 is CASSFRGGNYNEQFF. DNA of the CDR3: TGTGCCAGCAGTTTCCGCGGGGGAAATTACAATGAGCAGTTCTTC.

This chain joins TRBV5-1 and TRBJ1-5; maybe TRBD1 (5 bases). The CDR3 loop spans 15 amino acids. V dropped 3 bases and J dropped 7 bases, with 17 bases sitting between them. Germline V gene data show CDR1 as SGHRS and CDR2 as YFSETQ. This CDR3 is CASSWGDGGGQPQHF. The DNA for the CDR3 is TGCGCCAGCAGCTGGGGGGATGGGGGAGGACAGCCCCAGCATTTT.

The gene calls are TRBV7-8 and TRBJ2-5; possible D gene TRBD1, 5 bases. Trimming removed 1 base from V and 2 bases from J, with 17 bases in between. Germline loops: CDR1 SGHVS, CDR2 FQNEAQ. The length of the CDR3 is 17 residues. The CDR3 sequence is CASSLGVVETAQETQYF. The CDR3 bases are TGTGCCAGCAGCTTAGGGGTAGTGGAGACAGCTCAAGAGACCCAGTACTTC.

The rearrangement links TRBV6-5 to TRBJ2-1, with D maybe TRBD1 (5 bases). Germline CDR1 and CDR2: MNHEY and SVGAGI. The CDR3 contains 14 residues. Trimming took 8 bases from V and 5 from J, leaving 16 bases between them. The CDR3 is CASRWQGTNNEQFF. CDR3 sequence (DNA): TGTGCCAGCCGTTGGCAGGGCACCAACAATGAGCAGTTCTTC.

The chain has TRBV5-1 and TRBJ1-1; 7 bases align to TRBD1. The CDR3 covers 15 residues. The J segment lost 7 bases and the V segment lost 0 bases, leaving 9 bases of the junction unmatched. CDR1 is SGHRS, CDR2 YFSETQ, per germline. The CDR3, as DNA: TGCGCCAGCAGCTTGGGGCCGCTGACAGGGAATGAAGCTTTCTTT. Encoded protein: CASSLGPLTGNEAFF.

The CDR3 spells CASSIDLRQVGAKNIQYF. The CDR3 nucleotides are TGTGCCAGTAGTATAGATCTCCGGCAGGTTGGAGCCAAAAACATTCAGTACTTC. The chain has TRBV19 and TRBJ2-4; D ambiguous. The CDR3 loop spans 18 amino acids. Between the trimmed V and J ends, which lost 0 bases and 0 bases, there was a span of 15 bases. The germline V gene encodes CDR1 LNHDA and CDR2 SQIVND (reference sequence).

The chain uses TRBV18 and TRBJ1-3; D is unclear. The CDR3 loop spans 15 amino acids. From germline, CDR1 is KGHSH and CDR2 LQKENI. Trimming pared 0 bases from V and 12 bases from J, leaving 18 bases between. CDR3 sequence: CASSPPPGKSPGIYF. The DNA for the CDR3 is TGTGCCAGCTCACCACCGCCCGGGAAATCCCCCGGCATATATTTT.

This sequence joins TRBV7-9 and TRBJ2-5; TRBD2 is a possible D gene (6 bases). The closer fit of TRBJ2-7 to the DNA end suggests the J call may be wrong. In germline, CDR1 is SEHNR, CDR2 FQNEAQ (reference sequence). This CDR3 has 13 residues. CDR3 sequence (DNA): TGTGCCAGCAGCTCCGGGACTTTCTACGAGCAGTACTTC. Translating it yields CASSSGTFYEQYF.

The V and J genes are TRBV5-1 and TRBJ2-1; 8 bases map to TRBD2. The ends lost 4 bases at V and 9 bases at J; junction bases unmatched: 9. Germline V gene sequence: CDR1 SGHRS, CDR2 YFSETQ. CDR3 size: 14 residues. The CDR3 coding sequence is TGCGCCAGCAGCCCGGGACTAGGGCCCCGTGAGCAGTTCTTC. Protein: CASSPGLGPREQFF. Full variable domain (rest looked up from reference TRBV5-1 and TRBJ2-1): KAGVTQTPRYLIKTRGQQVTLSCSPISGHRSVSWYQQTPGQGLQFLFEYFSETQRNKGNFPGRFSGRQFSNSRSEMNVSTLELGDSALYLCASSPGLGPREQFFGPGTRLTVL.

The rearrangement uses TRBV7-2 and TRBJ2-2; D gene unclear. The CDR3 is 12 residues long. The V gene's germline CDR1 is SGHTA and CDR2 FQGNSA. Between the trimmed V and J ends, which lost 5 bases and 10 bases, there was a span of 11 bases. Here the CDR3 DNA reads TGTGCCAGCAGCCCCAAGGTTCAGGAGCTGTTTTTT. It is translated as CASSPKVQELFF.

The chain is built from TRBV28 and TRBJ1-2, with a tentative D call TRBD1 (5 bases). V lost 8 bases and J 4 bases, leaving 17 bases between the germline ends. This CDR3 region has 14 residues. Germline CDR1 and CDR2: MDHEN and SYDVKM. CDR3 amino acids: CASQGLLGIYGYTF. CDR3 bases: TGTGCCAGCCAGGGACTTCTCGGTATCTATGGCTACACCTTC.

V usage is TRBV4-2 and J usage is TRBJ2-1, with 13 bases identical to TRBD2. Germline V gene data show CDR1 as LGHNA and CDR2 as YNFKEQ. V trimming: 2 bases; J trimming: 10 bases; junction bases outside the gene matches: 8. This CDR3 is built from 16 residues. Written as DNA, the CDR3 is TGTGCCAGCAGCCAACCCAGGACTAGCGGGAGTGGAGAGCAGTTCTTC. It codes for CASSQPRTSGSGEQFF.

The rearrangement links TRBV14 to TRBJ2-1; 8 bases match TRBD2. This CDR3 region has 15 residues. From germline, CDR1 is SGHDN and CDR2 FVKESK. J gave up 4 bases and V 0 bases, and 2 bases lay outside the gene matches. CDR3 sequence reads: CASSQDGRGYNEQFF. The CDR3, as DNA: TGTGCCAGCAGCCAAGACGGGAGGGGGTACAATGAGCAGTTCTTC.

J is TRBJ2-7 and V is TRBV11-2, with D perhaps TRBD2 (6 bases). V lost 1 base, J lost 6 bases, and 10 bases lay in between. Germline CDR1 is SGHAT and CDR2 is FQNNGV. There are 13 residues in the CDR3. CDR3 sequence: CASSLVTAGEQYF. CDR3 in DNA: TGTGCCAGCAGCTTAGTCACAGCGGGCGAGCAGTACTTC.

The chain combines TRBV7-7 with TRBJ1-3, with a weak D call TRBD1 (5 bases). With 5 bases removed from V and 0 bases from J, the gap between germline ends came to 23 bases. CDR1 is SSHAT and CDR2 is FNYEAQ in the germline V gene (reference sequence). This CDR3 is built from 19 residues. The CDR3 here is CASSPTRFGAPSSGNTIYF. In DNA form, the CDR3 reads TGTGCCAGCAGCCCTACCCGTTTTGGGGCGCCGAGCTCTGGAAACACCATATATTTT.

The chain couples TRBV7-2 to TRBJ1-2; D ambiguous. Per the germline V gene, CDR1 is SGHTA and CDR2 is FQGNSA. This CDR3 is built from 13 residues. Trimming shortened V by 1 base and J by 8 bases, and 11 bases separated the two germline ends. The chain's CDR3 is CASSLDLGEGYTF. The DNA for the CDR3 is TGTGCCAGCAGCTTAGATTTGGGAGAAGGCTACACCTTC.

The rearrangement joins TRBV5-6 to TRBJ1-6; 7 bases are shared with TRBD1. V lost 2 bases to trimming and J lost 3 bases; unmatched junction nucleotides: 2. The length of the CDR3 is 15 residues. Germline V lookup: CDR1 SGHDT, CDR2 YYEEEE. The CDR3 nucleotides are TGTGCCAGCAGCTTCCGGGACAGCTATAATTCACCCCTCCACTTT. Protein sequence: CASSFRDSYNSPLHF.

J is TRBJ2-3 and V is TRBV2; D may be TRBD1 (6 bases). CDR3 length: 13 amino acids. Trimming took 4 bases from V and 5 from J, leaving 10 bases between them. Germline V CDR1 and CDR2: SNHLY, FYNNEI. The CDR3 nucleotides are TGTGCCAGCAGTGCTAGGGGACAAGATACGCAGTATTTT. Protein: CASSARGQDTQYF. Based on the CDR3 plus reference TRBV2 and TRBJ2-3, the full variable domain is EPEVTQTPSHQVTQMGQEVILRCVPISNHLYFYWYRQILGQKVEFLVSFYNNEISEKSEIFDDQFSVERPDGSNFTLKIRSTKLEDSAMYFCASSARGQDTQYFGPGTRLTVL.

CDR3 sequence reads: CASRNYGYTF. The CDR3 coding sequence is TGTGCCAGCAGGAACTATGGCTACACCTTC. The chain couples TRBV2 to TRBJ1-2; no clear D gene. Germline V gene lookup returns CDR1 SNHLY and CDR2 FYNNEI. The ends were cut back, 6 bases at V and 2 bases at J, with 1 base in the middle. The CDR3 consists of 10 residues.

On this clone itself: This sample includes further DNA sequences coding for the same CDR3. The chain recombines TRBV7-2 with TRBJ1-2, with D possibly matching TRBD1 (5 bases). Germline values: CDR1 SGHTA, CDR2 FQGNSA. The CDR3 runs to 14 residues. The germline V and J ends were trimmed by 5 bases and 2 bases, with 12 bases remaining between them. CDR3 in DNA: TGTGCCAGCAGCCCCCAGGGACGGAACTATGGCTACACCTTC. Translated, it gives CASSPQGRNYGYTF. The whole variable domain, remainder taken from reference TRBV7-2 and TRBJ1-2, is GAGVSQSPSNKVTEKGKDVELRCDPISGHTALYWYRQSLGQGLEFLIYFQGNSAPDKSGLPSDRFSAERTGGSVSTLTIQRTQQEDSAVYLCASSPQGRNYGYTFGSGTRLTVV.

The chain links TRBV19 to TRBJ2-3, with D unresolved. Germline V gene lookup returns CDR1 LNHDA and CDR2 SQIVND (reference sequence). The CDR3 contains 13 residues. Trimming removed 6 bases at V and 5 bases at J, with 12 bases between. CDR3 region: CASSPSPRDTQYF. Here the CDR3 DNA reads TGTGCCAGTAGCCCCTCCCCTCGAGATACGCAGTATTTT.

The V gene is TRBV6-6, the J gene TRBJ1-1; 7 bases are a match to TRBD1. With 6 bases clipped from V and 5 bases from J, the junction kept 6 bases outside the gene matches. CDR1 and CDR2 (germline): MNHNY, SVGAGI (reference sequence). The CDR3 spans 13 residues. In DNA form, the CDR3 reads TGTGCCAGCAGCCCGACAGGGCGGACTGAAGCTTTCTTT. Residues: CASSPTGRTEAFF.

The rearrangement links TRBV28 to TRBJ2-1; 7 nucleotides align to TRBD2. V trimming: 10 bases; J trimming: 8 bases; junction bases outside the gene matches: 8. Germline CDR1 reads MDHEN; CDR2 reads SYDVKM. The CDR3 runs to 12 residues. CDR3 loop: CATHERDYEQFF. DNA of the CDR3: TGTGCCACCCACGAGCGGGACTATGAGCAGTTCTTC.

V usage is TRBV6-5 and J usage is TRBJ1-3; D call uncertain. Trimming removed 4 bases at V and 11 bases at J, with 18 bases between. The V gene's germline CDR1 is MNHEY and CDR2 SVGAGI. The CDR3 is made up of 14 amino acids. In DNA form, the CDR3 reads TGTGCCAGCAGTTCAAGTTTAGAGCCGGACTCCATATATTTT. Its protein is CASSSSLEPDSIYF.

The chain carries TRBV6-1 and TRBJ2-7, with TRBD1 matching 8 bases. V was clipped by 6 bases and J by 6 bases; unmatched bases: 7. This CDR3 region has 13 residues. The germline CDR1 and CDR2 sequences are MNHNS and SASEGT. The CDR3 DNA reads TGTGCCAGCAGCCGGACAGGGACGGGCGAGCAGTACTTC. It yields the protein CASSRTGTGEQYF.

The chain joins TRBV6-1 to TRBJ2-7; TRBD1 agrees at 9 bases. The CDR3 runs to 15 residues. Germline V gene data show CDR1 as MNHNS and CDR2 as SASEGT. V was clipped by 2 bases and J by 5 bases; unmatched bases: 7. The CDR3 here is CASSESWDRENEQYF. CDR3 DNA sequence: TGTGCCAGCAGTGAATCCTGGGACAGGGAAAACGAGCAGTACTTC.

The chain joins TRBV2 to TRBJ1-5, with D uncertain. The CDR3 runs 14 residues. With 5 bases removed from V and 6 bases from J, the gap between germline ends came to 14 bases. Looked up from germline, CDR1 is SNHLY and CDR2 is FYNNEI. CDR3 nucleotide sequence: TGTGCCAGCAGTACGGACCCGGAGGGTCAGCCCCAGCATTTT. Its translation is CASSTDPEGQPQHF.

The J gene is TRBJ2-7, the V gene TRBV9; 7 bases are a match to TRBD2. Looked up from germline, CDR1 is SGDLS and CDR2 is YYNGEE. There are 14 residues in the CDR3. V lost 0 bases and J lost 3; bases outside the gene matches: 3. DNA for the CDR3: TGTGCCAGCAGCGTAGATTCTAGCGGCTACGAGCAGTACTTC. Protein sequence: CASSVDSSGYEQYF.

This clone was detected once. The rearrangement joins TRBV7-9 to TRBJ2-1, with a possible D match to TRBD2 (6 bases). Trimming took off 3 bases at V and 6 bases at J, with 12 bases between the two ends. Germline CDR1 and CDR2: SEHNR and FQNEAQ (reference sequence). This CDR3 has 14 residues. The CDR3 loop reads CASSFDSGSNEQFF. The CDR3 DNA reads as TGTGCCAGCAGCTTCGACTCCGGGAGCAATGAGCAGTTCTTC.

The rearrangement links TRBV6-5 to TRBJ1-1; TRBD1 might be the D (5 bases). This CDR3 contains 15 residues. Trimming stripped 0 bases from V and 4 bases from J, with 12 bases between. Germline CDR1 is MNHEY and CDR2 is SVGAGI. The CDR3, as DNA: TGTGCCAGCAGTTACTCGCATTGGGGGGGCACTGAAGCTTTCTTT. It encodes CASSYSHWGGTEAFF.

The gene calls are TRBV11-2 and TRBJ2-3; no definite D call. Germline CDR1 reads SGHAT; CDR2 reads FQNNGV. The CDR3 has 15 residues. V lost 5 bases and J 0 bases, leaving 12 bases between the germline ends. The CDR3 DNA reads as TGTGCCAGCAGCCAAATTCCCGAAAGCACAGATACGCAGTATTTT. Translation gives CASSQIPESTDTQYF.